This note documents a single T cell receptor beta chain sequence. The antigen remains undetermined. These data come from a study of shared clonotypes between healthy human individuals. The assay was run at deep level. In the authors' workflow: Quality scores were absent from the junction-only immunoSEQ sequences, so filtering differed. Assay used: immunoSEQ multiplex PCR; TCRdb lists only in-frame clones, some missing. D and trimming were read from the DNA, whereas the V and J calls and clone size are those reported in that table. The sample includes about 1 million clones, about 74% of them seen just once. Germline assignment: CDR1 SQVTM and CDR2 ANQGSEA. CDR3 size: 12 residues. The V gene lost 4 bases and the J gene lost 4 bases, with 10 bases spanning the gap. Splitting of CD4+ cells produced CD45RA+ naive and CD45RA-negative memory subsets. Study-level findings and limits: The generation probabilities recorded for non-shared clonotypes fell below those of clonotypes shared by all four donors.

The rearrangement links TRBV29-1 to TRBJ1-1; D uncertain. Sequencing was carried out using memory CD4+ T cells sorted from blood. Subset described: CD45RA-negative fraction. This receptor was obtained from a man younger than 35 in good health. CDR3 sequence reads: CSVVSVSTEAFF. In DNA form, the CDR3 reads TGCAGCGTTGTTTCAGTTTCCACTGAAGCTTTCTTT.